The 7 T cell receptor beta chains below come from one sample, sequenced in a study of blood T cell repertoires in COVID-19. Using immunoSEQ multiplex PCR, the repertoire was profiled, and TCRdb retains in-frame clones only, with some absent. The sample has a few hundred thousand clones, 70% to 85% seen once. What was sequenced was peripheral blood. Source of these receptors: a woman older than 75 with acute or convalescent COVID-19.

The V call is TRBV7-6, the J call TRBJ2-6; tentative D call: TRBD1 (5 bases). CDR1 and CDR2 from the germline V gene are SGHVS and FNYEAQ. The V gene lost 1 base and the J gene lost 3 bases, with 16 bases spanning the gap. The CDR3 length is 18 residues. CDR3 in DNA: TGTGCCAGCAGCTTAGGTGTTTCGGCAGGGCGTGGGGCCAACGTCCTGACTTTC. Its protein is CASSLGVSAGRGANVLTF.

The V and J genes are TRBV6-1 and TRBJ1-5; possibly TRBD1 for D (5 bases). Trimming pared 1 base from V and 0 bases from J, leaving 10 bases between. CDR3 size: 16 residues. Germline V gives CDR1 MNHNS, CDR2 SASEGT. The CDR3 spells CASSEVSTGSNQPQHF. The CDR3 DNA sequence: TGTGCCAGCAGTGAAGTTAGCACAGGTAGCAATCAGCCCCAGCATTTT.

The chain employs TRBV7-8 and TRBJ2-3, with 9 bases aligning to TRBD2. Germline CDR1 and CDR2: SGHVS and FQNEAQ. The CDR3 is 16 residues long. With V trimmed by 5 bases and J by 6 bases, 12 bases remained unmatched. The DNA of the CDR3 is TGTGCCAGCAGCCCCCTAGGCGGGGGGGCCTTGGATACGCAGTATTTT. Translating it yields CASSPLGGGALDTQYF.

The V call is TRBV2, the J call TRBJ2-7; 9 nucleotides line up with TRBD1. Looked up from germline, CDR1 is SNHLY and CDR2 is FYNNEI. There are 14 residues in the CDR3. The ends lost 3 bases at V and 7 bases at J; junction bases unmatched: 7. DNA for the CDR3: TGTGCCAGCAGTGAGGGACAGGGTCCTGAAGAGCAGTACTTC. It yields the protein CASSEGQGPEEQYF.

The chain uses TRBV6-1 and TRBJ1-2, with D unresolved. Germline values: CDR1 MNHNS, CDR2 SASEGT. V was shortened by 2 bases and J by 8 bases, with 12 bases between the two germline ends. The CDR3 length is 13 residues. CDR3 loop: CASSESMTEGYTF. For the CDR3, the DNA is TGTGCCAGCAGTGAAAGTATGACGGAGGGCTACACCTTC.

CDR3 sequence (DNA): TGTGCCAGTAGTATGACTAGCGGGAGGCAAAGGGAGCAGTTCTTC. It yields the protein CASSMTSGRQREQFF. V gene TRBV19 combines with J gene TRBJ2-1; 13 bases agree with TRBD2. Germline V gene data show CDR1 as LNHDA and CDR2 as SQIVND (reference sequence). V gave up 3 bases and J gave up 10 bases; unmatched junction bases: 6. This CDR3 has 15 amino acids.

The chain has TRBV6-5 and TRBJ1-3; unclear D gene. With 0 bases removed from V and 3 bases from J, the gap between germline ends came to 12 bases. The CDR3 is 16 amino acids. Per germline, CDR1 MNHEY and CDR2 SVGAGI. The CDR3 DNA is TGTGCCAGCAGTTACTCCTACAGAAGGATTGGAAACACCATATATTTT. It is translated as CASSYSYRRIGNTIYF.